These 27 T cell receptor beta chains were sequenced from one sample in a study of T-cell reconstitution after alpha-beta-depleted transplantation in children. Unique molecular identifiers featured in how the TCRbeta library was prepared. TCRdb fed the PCR reads into MiXCR, producing one record per CDR3 protein. The sample holds 500,000 or so distinct CDR3 sequences; 30% to 35% are singletons and the top ten take approximately 2.3%. The sequences come from PBMCs from the stem cell graft donor, collected from the stem cell graft. These receptors were obtained from a human donor who donated a stem cell graft to a child with aplastic anemia.

The sample holds a few counts of this clonotype. This chain connects TRBV12-3 or TRBV12-4 to TRBJ1-2; D unclear. This CDR3 contains 17 residues. V lost 5 bases, J lost 1 base, and 20 bases lay in between. CDR3 coding DNA: TGTGCCAGCAGTCTTTCCGCCCCTAGCGTACTTAACTATGGCTACACCTTC. It yields the protein CASSLSAPSVLNYGYTF.

V gene TRBV6-6 combines with J gene TRBJ1-4, with unresolved D. This CDR3 has 12 residues. From germline, CDR1 is MNHNY and CDR2 SVGAGI (reference sequence). V gave up 6 bases and J gave up 3 bases, with 5 bases separating them. The CDR3 region is CASRAANEKLFF. In DNA, the CDR3 is TGTGCCAGCAGGGCGGCTAATGAAAAACTGTTTTTT.

As to this clonotype: A much more abundant neighbour one base away suggests this may be a read error. The J gene is TRBJ1-1, the V gene TRBV29-1, with unresolved D. The CDR3 sequence is 11 residues long. CDR1 and CDR2 from the germline V gene are SQVTM and ANQGSEA. Trimming stripped 7 bases from V and 0 bases from J, with 6 bases between. The CDR3 region has the DNA TGCAGCGGACAAATGAACACTGAAGCTTTCTTT. As protein: CSGQMNTEAFF.

This clonotype was detected many times. V and J are TRBV5-6 and TRBJ2-1; 14 bases line up with TRBD2. V was clipped by 4 bases and J by 1 base; unmatched bases: 1. This CDR3 has 16 residues. Per germline, CDR1 SGHDT and CDR2 YYEEEE. The CDR3 nucleotides read TGTGCCAGCAGCAGGACTAGCGGGGGGTCCTACAATGAGCAGTTCTTC. Translation: CASSRTSGGSYNEQFF.

The chain links TRBV28 to TRBJ2-3, with TRBD2 matching 9 bases. With 3 bases clipped from V and 7 bases from J, the junction kept 8 bases outside the gene matches. The CDR3 is 15 residues long. The V gene's germline CDR1 is MDHEN and CDR2 SYDVKM. CDR3 loop: CASSLGLAGTNTQYF. CDR3 DNA sequence: TGTGCCAGCAGTTTGGGGCTAGCGGGAACGAATACGCAGTATTTT.

V gene TRBV19 combines with J gene TRBJ2-1, with 10 bases aligning to TRBD2. Germline V gives CDR1 LNHDA, CDR2 SQIVND (reference sequence). CDR3 length: 16 residues. V lost 5 bases, J lost 3 bases, and 7 bases stayed unmatched. The CDR3 loop reads CASSFRTSGLYNEQFF. DNA of the CDR3: TGTGCCAGTAGTTTCCGGACTAGCGGCCTCTACAATGAGCAGTTCTTC.

This rearrangement joins TRBV29-1 to TRBJ2-1; a weak D match, TRBD1 (7 bases). Germline CDR1 reads SQVTM; CDR2 reads ANQGSEA. There are 14 residues in the CDR3. Trimming took 6 bases from V and 6 from J, leaving 18 bases between them. This CDR3 reads CSVLTGTSINEQFF. The CDR3 region has the DNA TGCAGCGTCCTGACAGGGACTTCAATCAATGAGCAGTTCTTC.

This clonotype was counted many times. The chain employs TRBV18 and TRBJ1-5; the D gene is possibly TRBD1 (6 bases). Trimming stripped 6 bases from V and 4 bases from J, with 16 bases between. The CDR3 covers 15 residues. Germline values: CDR1 KGHSH, CDR2 LQKENI. The CDR3 bases are TGTGCCAGCTCGCCAACAGGGTACCTTAATCAGCCCCAGCATTTT. It is translated as CASSPTGYLNQPQHF.

A few counts support this clonotype. The J gene is TRBJ2-5, the V gene TRBV5-5, with D possibly TRBD1 on 5 matching bases. The CDR3 runs to 14 residues. V lost 4 bases, J lost 5 bases, and 15 bases lay in between. Germline V gene sequence: CDR1 SGHKS, CDR2 YYEKEE (reference sequence). CDR3 nucleotide sequence: TGTGCCAGCAGCCACAAAAGGGGTATGGAGACCCAGTACTTC. This sequence encodes CASSHKRGMETQYF.

This clonotype turned up a few times. A read error may produce the germline difference seen at one junction end. This chain links TRBV29-1 with TRBJ1-2, with D hard to call. In germline, CDR1 is SQVTM, CDR2 ANQGSEA. CDR3 length: 10 residues. For the CDR3, the DNA is TGCAGCATTGACTCCTATGGCTACACCTTC. Protein sequence: CSIDSYGYTF.

The chain joins TRBV12-3 or TRBV12-4 to TRBJ1-5; 9 bases match TRBD1. The CDR3 is made up of 17 amino acids. V dropped 2 bases and J dropped 3; count of bases not matched to a gene: 8. The CDR3 nucleotides read TGTGCCAGCAGTTTAACAGGGGGCGCGGGATCCAATCAGCCCCAGCATTTT. Translating gives CASSLTGGAGSNQPQHF.

The V call is TRBV12-3 or TRBV12-4, the J call TRBJ1-4, with a tentative D call TRBD1 (5 bases). CDR3 length: 15 residues. V was shortened by 5 bases and J by 0 bases, with 10 bases between the two germline ends. For the CDR3, the DNA is TGTGCCAGCAGTCCCTTCAGGGCAACTAATGAAAAACTGTTTTTT. Amino acids: CASSPFRATNEKLFF.

The chain joins TRBV3-1 to TRBJ2-1; tentatively, D is TRBD2 (6 bases). This CDR3 spans 15 amino acids. V was shortened by 1 base and J by 8 bases, with 15 bases between the two germline ends. Germline CDR1 is LGHDT and CDR2 is YNNKEL (reference sequence). In nucleotides, the CDR3 is TGTGCCAGCAGCCAAGCAGCAGGGAGGTACGATGAGCAGTTCTTC. Its protein product is CASSQAAGRYDEQFF.

The chain joins TRBV7-7 to TRBJ2-1; TRBD2 agrees at 13 bases. The CDR3 spans 18 residues. With 5 bases clipped from V and 5 bases from J, the junction kept 12 bases outside the gene matches. CDR1 and CDR2 from the germline V gene are SSHAT and FNYEAQ (reference sequence). The CDR3 DNA sequence: TGTGCCAGCAGCCAGGGGACTAGCGGGACTTTCTTTGACAATGAGCAGTTCTTC. Translating gives CASSQGTSGTFFDNEQFF.

The genes are TRBV30 and TRBJ1-1; TRBD1 agrees at 9 bases. CDR3 length: 22 residues. V was clipped by 5 bases and J by 4 bases; unmatched bases: 32. Germline V lookup: CDR1 GTSNPN, CDR2 SVGIG (reference sequence). In DNA, the CDR3 is TGTGCCTGGGAGACCCAGCTACCTGGGACAGGGAAAGGGAGTCGGGGCGCCACTGAAGCTTTCTTT. Translated: CAWETQLPGTGKGSRGATEAFF.

This sequence joins TRBV4-1 and TRBJ1-1; 8 bases are shared with TRBD1. Germline CDR1 is MGHRA and CDR2 is YSYEKL. The ends lost 5 bases at V and 3 bases at J; junction bases unmatched: 11. The CDR3 length is 16 residues. The CDR3 DNA reads TGCGCCAGCAGCGACATGTGGACAGGGCTTTACACTGAAGCTTTCTTT. Amino acid sequence: CASSDMWTGLYTEAFF.

This chain links TRBV5-1 with TRBJ1-1; the match to TRBD1 covers 7 bases. V dropped 7 bases and J dropped 4; count of bases not matched to a gene: 10. CDR3 length: 14 amino acids. CDR1 is SGHRS and CDR2 is YFSETQ in the germline V gene. CDR3: CASRTQGMVTEAFF. The CDR3 DNA is TGCGCCAGCCGCACACAGGGGATGGTCACTGAAGCTTTCTTT. The variable domain in full, completed from reference TRBV5-1 and TRBJ1-1, reads KAGVTQTPRYLIKTRGQQVTLSCSPISGHRSVSWYQQTPGQGLQFLFEYFSETQRNKGNFPGRFSGRQFSNSRSEMNVSTLELGDSALYLCASRTQGMVTEAFFGQGTRLTVV.

The CDR3 sequence: CSAGGGIKGAGTGELFF. CDR3 nucleotide sequence: TGCAGTGCTGGAGGAGGGATCAAGGGGGCGGGCACCGGGGAGCTGTTTTTT. The rearrangement joins TRBV20-1 to TRBJ2-2; possibly TRBD1 for D (7 bases). In germline, CDR1 is DFQATT, CDR2 SNEGSKA (reference sequence). This CDR3 comprises 17 residues. With 5 bases removed from V and 4 bases from J, the gap between germline ends came to 23 bases.

The gene calls are TRBV6-5 and TRBJ2-3; D remains unclear. Per germline, CDR1 MNHEY and CDR2 SVGAGI. The V and J ends lost 4 bases and 6 bases respectively, with 17 bases between them. CDR3 length: 15 residues. The CDR3 DNA follows: TGTGCCAGCAGTTTCCGGGCTCTAGTCACGGATACGCAGTATTTT. Translation gives CASSFRALVTDTQYF.

The V call is TRBV27, the J call TRBJ2-5, with a possible D match to TRBD2 (6 bases). Germline assignment: CDR1 MNHEY and CDR2 SMNVEV (reference sequence). V was shortened by 2 bases and J by 5 bases, with 9 bases between the two germline ends. This CDR3 has 13 residues. The CDR3 sequence is CASSLGTWETQYF. The CDR3 nucleotides are TGTGCCAGCAGTTTAGGGACTTGGGAGACCCAGTACTTC.

A few counts support this clonotype. This chain uses TRBV10-2 with TRBJ2-7; TRBD1 agrees at 10 bases. In germline, CDR1 is WSHSY, CDR2 SAAADI. With V trimmed by 4 bases and J by 3 bases, 6 bases remained unmatched. CDR3 length equals 15 residues. The CDR3 is CASSGSRDRGYEQYV. The DNA for the CDR3 is TGCGCCAGCAGTGGGTCCCGGGACAGGGGCTACGAGCAGTACGTC.

This clonotype has only a few counts. The rearrangement uses TRBV12-3 or TRBV12-4 and TRBJ2-2; D is tentatively TRBD1 or TRBD2 (5 bases each). V shed 11 bases and J shed 6 bases, with 19 bases lying between them. CDR3 length equals 14 residues. This chain's CDR3 is CADRGSTNAGELFF. The CDR3 nucleotides read TGTGCCGACAGAGGGTCAACAAACGCCGGGGAGCTGTTTTTT.

The chain is built from TRBV7-2 and TRBJ2-7, with TRBD2 identical over 15 bases. The CDR3 is 18 amino acids. Looked up from germline, CDR1 is SGHTA and CDR2 is FQGNSA. V dropped 5 bases and J dropped 0; count of bases not matched to a gene: 8. CDR3 region: CASSVAGLAGGRSYEQYF. In DNA form, the CDR3 reads TGTGCCAGCAGCGTGGCGGGACTAGCGGGAGGCCGCTCCTACGAGCAGTACTTC. The complete variable domain, with remaining parts taken from reference TRBV7-2 and TRBJ2-7, reads GAGVSQSPSNKVTEKGKDVELRCDPISGHTALYWYRQSLGQGLEFLIYFQGNSAPDKSGLPSDRFSAERTGGSVSTLTIQRTQQEDSAVYLCASSVAGLAGGRSYEQYFGPGTRLTVT.

V is TRBV25-1 and J is TRBJ2-7; either TRBD1 or TRBD2 may fit D (6 bases each). Germline V CDR1 and CDR2: MGHDK, SYGVNS. CDR3 length: 14 residues. V was trimmed by 4 bases and J by 4 bases, leaving 14 bases between them. The CDR3: CASSGRGARYEQYF. CDR3 in DNA: TGTGCCAGCAGTGGGAGGGGGGCGCGGTACGAGCAGTACTTC.

CDR3: CASSPGQGAFQPQHF. Written as DNA, the CDR3 is TGTGCCAGCAGTCCAGGACAGGGGGCATTTCAGCCCCAGCATTTT. V and J are TRBV12-3 or TRBV12-4 and TRBJ1-5; the match to TRBD1 covers 11 bases. V was clipped by 5 bases and J by 6 bases; unmatched bases: 6. This CDR3 is 15 amino acids long.

This sequence joins TRBV6-5 and TRBJ1-2; a weak D match, TRBD1 (5 bases). The V end was cut by 3 bases, the J end by 4 bases, with 18 bases between. The CDR3 contains 16 residues. The V gene's germline CDR1 is MNHEY and CDR2 SVGAGI. The CDR3 spells CASSYLARDPGYGYTF. In DNA form, the CDR3 reads TGTGCCAGCAGTTATCTCGCTCGGGACCCAGGCTATGGCTACACCTTC.

In DNA, the CDR3 is TGCGCCAGCAGCCGGGAACAGGGAAACACCATATATTTT. Its translation: CASSREQGNTIYF. The chain combines TRBV4-3 with TRBJ1-3, with D hard to call. Germline V gene data show CDR1 as LGHNA and CDR2 as YSLEER. The CDR3 is made up of 13 amino acids. V shed 4 bases and J shed 4 bases, with 8 bases lying between them.